This entry features one T cell receptor (beta chain) sequence. This sample was taken from a study of T cell responses to AZD1222 COVID-19 vaccine. Clones were read by immunoSEQ multiplex PCR, and TCRdb kept only the in-frame ones, dropping some. The sample contains about 85,000 clones, about 86% of which appear only once. Trimming removed 0 bases at V and 5 bases at J, with 9 bases between. The CDR3 sequence is 14 residues long. CDR1 is MNHEY and CDR2 is SVGEGT in the germline V gene. This clonotype was sampled from an adult in good health. Here the sequenced sample was peripheral blood, taken on day 0 of AZD1222 vaccination. This chain connects TRBV6-2 or TRBV6-3 to TRBJ2-3, with no clear D. The CDR3 DNA follows: TGTGCCAGCAGTTACTCAAACTTGGGAGATACGCAGTATTTT. Encoded protein: CASSYSNLGDTQYF.